A single sample gave rise to the 2 T cell receptor beta chains below, sequenced in a study of T cells in Graves' hyperthyroidism and ophthalmopathy. RNA transcripts provided the source from which TCR beta CDR3 regions were amplified. With the HTBI primer set, the TCR CDR3 went through a first round of RT-PCR. TCRdb recomputed calls from the multiplex PCR reads with MiXCR, one row per CDR3 protein. The table includes around 300,000 distinct CDR3 sequences, roughly a fifth detected once. Source material: blood. All receptors derive from a middle-aged man with Graves' ophthalmopathy.

About this clonotype itself: A much more abundant neighbour one base away suggests this may be a read error. CDR3 in amino acids: CASSERGQEAFVNEQFF. DNA of the CDR3: TGTGCCAGCAGTGAAAGGGGACAGGAGGCTTTTGTCAATGAGCAGTTCTTC. This chain joins TRBV6-4 and TRBJ2-1; 8 bases align to TRBD1. The CDR3 totals 17 residues. The germline CDR1 and CDR2 sequences are MRHNA and SNTAGT. Unmatched junction bases numbered 13, after V lost 3 bases and J lost 6 bases.

This clonotype has a handful of counts. CDR3 sequence: CASSLDQGRGEAFF. CDR3 nucleotides: TGTGCCAGCAGCTTAGACCAGGGAAGAGGTGAAGCTTTCTTT. The chain recombines TRBV11-1 with TRBJ1-1; tentatively, D is TRBD1 (5 bases). V lost 1 base to trimming and J lost 7 bases, with 13 bases between them. This CDR3 has 14 residues. Germline CDR1 is SGHAT and CDR2 is FQDESV (reference sequence).